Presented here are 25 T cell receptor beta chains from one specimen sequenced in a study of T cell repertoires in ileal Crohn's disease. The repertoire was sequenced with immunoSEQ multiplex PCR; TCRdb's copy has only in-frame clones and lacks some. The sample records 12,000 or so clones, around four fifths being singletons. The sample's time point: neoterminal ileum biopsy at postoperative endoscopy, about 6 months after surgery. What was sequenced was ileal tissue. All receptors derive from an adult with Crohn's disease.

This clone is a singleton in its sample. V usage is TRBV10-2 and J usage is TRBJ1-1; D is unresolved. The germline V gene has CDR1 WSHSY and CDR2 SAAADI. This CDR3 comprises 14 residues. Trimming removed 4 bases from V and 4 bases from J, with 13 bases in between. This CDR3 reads CASSVRGQSTEAFF. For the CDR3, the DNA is TGCGCCAGCAGTGTTCGAGGGCAGAGCACTGAAGCTTTCTTT.

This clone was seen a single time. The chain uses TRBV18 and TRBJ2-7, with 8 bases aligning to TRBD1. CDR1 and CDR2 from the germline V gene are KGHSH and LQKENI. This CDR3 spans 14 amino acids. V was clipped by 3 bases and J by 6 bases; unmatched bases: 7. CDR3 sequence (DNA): TGTGCCAGCTCACCTACGGACAGGGAACGCGAGCAGTACTTC. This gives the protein CASSPTDREREQYF.

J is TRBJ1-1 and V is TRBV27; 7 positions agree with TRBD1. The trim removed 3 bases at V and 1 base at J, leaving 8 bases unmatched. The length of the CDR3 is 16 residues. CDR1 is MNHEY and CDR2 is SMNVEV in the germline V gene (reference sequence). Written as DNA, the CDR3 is TGTGCCAGCAGTTTCGACAGGGTCCGCCCGAACACTGAAGCTTTCTTT. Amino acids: CASSFDRVRPNTEAFF.

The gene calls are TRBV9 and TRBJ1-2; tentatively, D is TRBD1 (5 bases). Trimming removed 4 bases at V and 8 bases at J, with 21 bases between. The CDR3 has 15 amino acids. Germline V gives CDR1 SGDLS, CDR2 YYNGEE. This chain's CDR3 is CASSTPPGGVEGYTF. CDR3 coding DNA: TGTGCCAGCAGCACTCCACCGGGGGGGGTGGAAGGCTACACCTTC. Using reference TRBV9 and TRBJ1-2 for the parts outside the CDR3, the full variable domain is DSGVTQTPKHLITATGQRVTLRCSPRSGDLSVYWYQQSLDQGLQFLIQYYNGEERAKGNILERFSAQQFPDLHSELNLSSLELGDSALYFCASSTPPGGVEGYTFGSGTRLTVV.

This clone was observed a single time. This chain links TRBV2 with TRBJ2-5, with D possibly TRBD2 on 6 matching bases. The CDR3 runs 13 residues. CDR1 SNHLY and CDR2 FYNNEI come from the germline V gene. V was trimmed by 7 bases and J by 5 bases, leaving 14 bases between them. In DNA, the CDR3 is TGTGCCAGCAAGGAGGGGCCAGTGGAGACCCAGTACTTC. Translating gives CASKEGPVETQYF. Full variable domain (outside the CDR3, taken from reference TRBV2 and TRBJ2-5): EPEVTQTPSHQVTQMGQEVILRCVPISNHLYFYWYRQILGQKVEFLVSFYNNEISEKSEIFDDQFSVERPDGSNFTLKIRSTKLEDSAMYFCASKEGPVETQYFGPGTRLLVL.

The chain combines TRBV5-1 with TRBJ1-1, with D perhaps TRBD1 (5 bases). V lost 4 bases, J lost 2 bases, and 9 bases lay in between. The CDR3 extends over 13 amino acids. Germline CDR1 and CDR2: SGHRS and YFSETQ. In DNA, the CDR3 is TGCGCCAGCAGCATAGACAGTAACACTGAAGCTTTCTTT. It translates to CASSIDSNTEAFF.

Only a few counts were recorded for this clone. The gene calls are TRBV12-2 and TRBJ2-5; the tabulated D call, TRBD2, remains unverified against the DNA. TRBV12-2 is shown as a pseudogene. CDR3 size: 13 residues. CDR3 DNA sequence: TGTGCAAGTCGCTCCGGGGGGCGAGAGACCCAGTACTTC. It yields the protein CASRSGGRETQYF.

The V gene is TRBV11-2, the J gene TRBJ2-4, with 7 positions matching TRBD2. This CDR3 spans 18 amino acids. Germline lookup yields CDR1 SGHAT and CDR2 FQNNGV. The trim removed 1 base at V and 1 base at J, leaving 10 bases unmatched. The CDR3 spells CASSLGPSTRGAKNIQYF. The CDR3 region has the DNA TGTGCCAGCAGCTTAGGCCCATCGACGCGGGGGGCCAAAAACATTCAGTACTTC.

Here the CDR3 reads CAWSVGSGRVREQFF. In DNA, the CDR3 is TGTGCCTGGAGTGTAGGTAGCGGGAGGGTCCGTGAGCAGTTCTTC. The gene calls are TRBV30 and TRBJ2-1; TRBD2 aligns across 11 bases. There are 15 residues in the CDR3. V lost 0 bases and J lost 9; bases outside the gene matches: 7. Germline values: CDR1 GTSNPN, CDR2 SVGIG (reference sequence).

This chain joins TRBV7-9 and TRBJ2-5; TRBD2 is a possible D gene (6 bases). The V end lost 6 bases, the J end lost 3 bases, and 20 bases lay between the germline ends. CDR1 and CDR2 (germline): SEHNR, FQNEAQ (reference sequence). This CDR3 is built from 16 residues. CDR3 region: CASSFTGSGGKETQYF. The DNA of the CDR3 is TGTGCCAGCAGTTTTACGGGATCCGGAGGGAAAGAGACCCAGTACTTC.

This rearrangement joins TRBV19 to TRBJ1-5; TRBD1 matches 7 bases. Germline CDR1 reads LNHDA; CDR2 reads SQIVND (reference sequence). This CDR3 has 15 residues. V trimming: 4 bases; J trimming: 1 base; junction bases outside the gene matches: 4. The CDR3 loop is CASSKQGCSNQPQHF. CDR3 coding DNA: TGTGCCAGTAGTAAACAGGGGTGCAGCAATCAGCCCCAGCATTTT.

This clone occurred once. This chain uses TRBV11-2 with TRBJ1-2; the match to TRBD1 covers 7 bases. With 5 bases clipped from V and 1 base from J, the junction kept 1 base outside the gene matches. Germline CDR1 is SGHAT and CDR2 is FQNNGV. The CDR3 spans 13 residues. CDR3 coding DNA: TGTGCCAGCAGCAGGGACAGTAACTATGGCTACACCTTC. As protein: CASSRDSNYGYTF.

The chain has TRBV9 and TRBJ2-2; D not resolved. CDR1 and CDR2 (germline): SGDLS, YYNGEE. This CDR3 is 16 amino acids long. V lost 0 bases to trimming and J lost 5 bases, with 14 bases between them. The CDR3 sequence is CASSVGSWVRTGELFF. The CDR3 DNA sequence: TGTGCCAGCAGCGTAGGGAGCTGGGTGAGGACCGGGGAGCTGTTTTTT.

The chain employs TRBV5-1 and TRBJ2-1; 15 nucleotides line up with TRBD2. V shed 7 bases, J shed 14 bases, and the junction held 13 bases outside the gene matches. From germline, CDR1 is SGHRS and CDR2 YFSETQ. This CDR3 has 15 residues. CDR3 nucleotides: TGCGCCAGCTCCCGAGAAGGGACTAGCGGGAGGAATGAGTTCTTC. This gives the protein CASSREGTSGRNEFF.

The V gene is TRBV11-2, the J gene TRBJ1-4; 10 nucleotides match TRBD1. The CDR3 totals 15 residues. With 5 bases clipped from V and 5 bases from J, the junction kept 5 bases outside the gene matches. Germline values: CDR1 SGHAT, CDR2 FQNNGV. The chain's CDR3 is CASSPWTGGNEKLFF. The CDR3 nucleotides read TGTGCCAGCAGCCCCTGGACAGGGGGGAATGAAAAACTGTTTTTT.

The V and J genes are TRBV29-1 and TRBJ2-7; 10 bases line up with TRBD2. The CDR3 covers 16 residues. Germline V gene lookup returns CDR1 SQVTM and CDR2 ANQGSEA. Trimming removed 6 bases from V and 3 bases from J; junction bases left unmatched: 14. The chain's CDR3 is CSVLGLAGDSIYEQYF. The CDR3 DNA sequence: TGCAGCGTCCTGGGGCTAGCGGGAGACTCCATCTACGAGCAGTACTTC.

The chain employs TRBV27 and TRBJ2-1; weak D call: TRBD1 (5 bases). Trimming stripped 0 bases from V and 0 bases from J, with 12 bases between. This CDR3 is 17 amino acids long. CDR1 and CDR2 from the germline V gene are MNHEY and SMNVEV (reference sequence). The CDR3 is CASSLSRQPSSYNEQFF. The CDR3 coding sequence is TGTGCCAGCAGTTTATCGCGACAGCCTAGCTCCTACAATGAGCAGTTCTTC.

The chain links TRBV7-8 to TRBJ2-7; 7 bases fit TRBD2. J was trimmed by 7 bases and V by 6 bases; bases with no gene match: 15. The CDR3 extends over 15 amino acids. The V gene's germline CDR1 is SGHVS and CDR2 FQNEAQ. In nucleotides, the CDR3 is TGTGCCAGCAGACCTCCGGTGGGAGGGCTTGTGGAGCAGTACTTC. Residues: CASRPPVGGLVEQYF.

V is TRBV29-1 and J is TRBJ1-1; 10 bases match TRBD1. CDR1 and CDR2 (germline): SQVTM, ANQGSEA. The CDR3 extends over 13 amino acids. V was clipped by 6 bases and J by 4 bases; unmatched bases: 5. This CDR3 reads CSVGGQGVTEAFF. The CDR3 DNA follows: TGCAGCGTGGGCGGACAGGGGGTCACTGAAGCTTTCTTT. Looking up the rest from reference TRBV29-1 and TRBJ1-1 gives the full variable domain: SAVISQKPSRDICQRGTSLTIQCQVDSQVTMMFWYRQQPGQSLTLIATANQGSEATYESGFVIDKFPISRPNLTFSTLTVSNMSPEDSSIYLCSVGGQGVTEAFFGQGTRLTVV.

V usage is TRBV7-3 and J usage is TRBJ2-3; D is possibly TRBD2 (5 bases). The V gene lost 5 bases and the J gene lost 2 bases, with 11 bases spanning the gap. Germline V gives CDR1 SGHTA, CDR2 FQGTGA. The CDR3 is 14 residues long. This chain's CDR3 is CASSPPGITDTQYF. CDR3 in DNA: TGTGCCAGCAGCCCACCCGGGATCACAGATACGCAGTATTTT.

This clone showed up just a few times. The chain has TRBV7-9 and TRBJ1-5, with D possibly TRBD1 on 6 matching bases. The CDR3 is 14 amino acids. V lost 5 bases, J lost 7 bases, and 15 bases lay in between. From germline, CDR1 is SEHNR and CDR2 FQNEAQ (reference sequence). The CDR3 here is CASSKETGNQPQHF. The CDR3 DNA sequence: TGTGCCAGCAGCAAAGAAACAGGGAACCAGCCCCAGCATTTT. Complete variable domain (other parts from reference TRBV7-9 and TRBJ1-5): DTGVSQNPRHKITKRGQNVTFRCDPISEHNRLYWYRQTLGQGPEFLTYFQNEAQLEKSRLLSDRFSAERPKGSFSTLEIQRTEQGDSAMYLCASSKETGNQPQHFGDGTRLSIL.

The CDR3 nucleotides read TGTGCCAGCAGCCCCTCGCCGGGGGCAGATACGCAGTATTTT. Translating it yields CASSPSPGADTQYF. The gene calls are TRBV13 and TRBJ2-3, with a tentative D call TRBD2 (6 bases). The germline gives CDR1 PRHDT, CDR2 FYEKMQ (reference sequence). Trimming shortened V by 5 bases and J by 4 bases, and 13 bases separated the two germline ends. The CDR3 loop spans 14 amino acids.

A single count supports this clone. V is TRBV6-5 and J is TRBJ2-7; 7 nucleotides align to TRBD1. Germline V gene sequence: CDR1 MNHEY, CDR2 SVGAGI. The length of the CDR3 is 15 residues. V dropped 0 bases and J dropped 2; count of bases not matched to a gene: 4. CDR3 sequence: CASSYSDRVAYEQYF. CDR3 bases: TGTGCCAGCAGTTACTCTGACAGGGTTGCCTACGAGCAGTACTTC.

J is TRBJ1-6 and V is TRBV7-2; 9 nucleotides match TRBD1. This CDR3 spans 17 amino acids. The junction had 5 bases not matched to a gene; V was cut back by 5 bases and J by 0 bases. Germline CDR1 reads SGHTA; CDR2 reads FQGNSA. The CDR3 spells CASSLKTGGSYNSPLHF. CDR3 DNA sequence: TGTGCCAGCAGCCTTAAGACAGGGGGCTCCTATAATTCACCCCTCCACTTT.

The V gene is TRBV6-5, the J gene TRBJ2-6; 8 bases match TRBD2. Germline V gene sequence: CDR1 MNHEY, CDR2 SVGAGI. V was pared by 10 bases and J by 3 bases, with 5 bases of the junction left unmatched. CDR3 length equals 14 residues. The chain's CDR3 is CATHSGGGANVLTF. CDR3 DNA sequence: TGTGCCACCCACAGCGGGGGTGGGGCCAACGTCCTGACTTTC.